Below, 13 T cell receptor beta chains from the same sample are listed, as sequenced in a study of blood T cells in healthy people across ages. The second PCR ran 7 to 11 cycles with a sample-barcoded 5' primer and J-beta primers. TCRdb processed the 5' RACE reads anew with MiXCR; each CDR3 protein has one entry. The profile shows 1 million or so distinct CDR3 sequences, around 43% of them singletons. Sequenced: blood. These receptor sequences come from an older woman in good health.

The chain has TRBV29-1 and TRBJ2-1; unclear D gene. The CDR3 has 15 amino acids. Germline loops: CDR1 SQVTM, CDR2 ANQGSEA. Trimming removed 3 bases from V and 0 bases from J, with 12 bases in between. The CDR3 loop is CSVEGWGSSYNEQFF. As DNA, the CDR3 is TGCAGCGTTGAGGGGTGGGGAAGCTCCTACAATGAGCAGTTCTTC.

Only one count was recorded for this clonotype. The CDR3 loop reads CASSLDLAGGYQETQYF. The DNA of the CDR3 is TGTGCCAGCAGCTTAGACCTAGCGGGAGGGTACCAAGAGACCCAGTACTTC. The chain carries TRBV11-1 and TRBJ2-5; 12 bases are shared with TRBD2. The junction had 3 bases not matched to a gene; V was cut back by 1 base and J by 0 bases. Germline lookup yields CDR1 SGHAT and CDR2 FQDESV (reference sequence). This CDR3 is built from 17 residues.

The chain couples TRBV10-3 to TRBJ2-7; 7 positions agree with TRBD1. V was clipped by 5 bases and J by 4 bases; unmatched bases: 8. Germline V gene data show CDR1 as ENHRY and CDR2 as SYGVKD. CDR3 size: 14 residues. The CDR3 DNA follows: TGTGCCATCAGTCGACAGGGTAACTTATACGAGCAGTACTTC. Protein product: CAISRQGNLYEQYF.

This chain links TRBV6-2 or TRBV6-3 with TRBJ2-7; D remains unclear. The germline V gene has CDR1 MNHEY and CDR2 SVGEGT. Between the trimmed V and J ends, which lost 7 bases and 0 bases, there was a span of 16 bases. CDR3 length: 15 residues. CDR3 nucleotide sequence: TGTGCCAGCACCGTACAGCGATCTTCCTCCTACGAGCAGTACTTC. Translating gives CASTVQRSSSYEQYF.

V is TRBV20-1 and J is TRBJ1-1; D gene ambiguous. The V gene lost 3 bases and the J gene lost 1 base, with 12 bases spanning the gap. CDR1 DFQATT and CDR2 SNEGSKA come from the germline V gene (reference sequence). CDR3 length: 14 residues. CDR3 sequence: CSASLPSTNTEAFF. CDR3 coding DNA: TGCAGTGCTAGCTTACCTAGTACGAACACTGAAGCTTTCTTT.

The rearrangement joins TRBV12-3 or TRBV12-4 to TRBJ1-6, with D unresolved. Deletions cut 2 bases from V and 10 bases from J, with 15 bases between. CDR3 length: 15 residues. The CDR3 sequence is CASSLYMGDESPLHF. Written as DNA, the CDR3 is TGTGCCAGCAGTTTATATATGGGCGACGAATCACCCCTCCACTTT.

The chain has TRBV5-6 and TRBJ2-1; 12 bases fit TRBD1. Trimming took 3 bases from V and 4 from J; bases not matched to a gene: 5. The CDR3 covers 16 residues. CDR1 and CDR2 (germline): SGHDT, YYEEEE. The CDR3 DNA reads TGTGCCAGCAGCTGGGGACAGGGGGCGAGATACAATGAGCAGTTCTTC. Its protein product is CASSWGQGARYNEQFF.

This clonotype was seen more than once but under ten times. The rearrangement uses TRBV4-1 and TRBJ2-5, with 11 bases identical to TRBD2. The CDR3 has 17 amino acids. Germline CDR1 is MGHRA and CDR2 is YSYEKL. Trimming removed 2 bases from V and 4 bases from J; junction bases left unmatched: 9. CDR3 nucleotides: TGCGCCAGCAGCCAAAAAATGACTAGCGGGACGTCAGAGACCCAGTACTTC. Its protein product is CASSQKMTSGTSETQYF.

V gene TRBV7-2 combines with J gene TRBJ2-2; tentatively, D is TRBD2 (6 bases). The germline gives CDR1 SGHTA, CDR2 FQGNSA. Deletions cut 0 bases from V and 1 base from J, with 12 bases between. The CDR3 is 17 residues long. The CDR3 sequence is CASSLASAGLNTGELFF. For the CDR3, the DNA is TGTGCCAGCAGCTTAGCGTCTGCGGGGTTGAACACCGGGGAGCTGTTTTTT.

The chain carries TRBV14 and TRBJ2-5; D perhaps matches TRBD2 (6 bases). CDR1 and CDR2 from the germline V gene are SGHDN and FVKESK. CDR3 length: 13 residues. V shed 1 base and J shed 10 bases, with 13 bases lying between them. The CDR3 region is CASSQGGAGSQYF. CDR3 bases: TGTGCCAGCAGCCAAGGAGGGGCGGGGAGCCAGTACTTC.

V usage is TRBV18 and J usage is TRBJ2-1; maybe TRBD1 (6 bases). CDR1 KGHSH and CDR2 LQKENI come from the germline V gene. V shed 7 bases and J shed 2 bases, with 12 bases lying between them. There are 14 residues in the CDR3. In DNA, the CDR3 is TGTGCCAGCTACTGGGGGCAGACCTACAATGAGCAGTTCTTC. Residues: CASYWGQTYNEQFF.

Comment on this clonotype: Sequence at one end of the junction differs from germline and may be a read error. The chain carries TRBV27 and TRBJ2-2; D might be TRBD2 (5 bases). CDR1 is MNHEY, CDR2 SMNVEV, per germline (reference sequence). This CDR3 has 16 amino acids. CDR3 nucleotide sequence: TGTGCCGGCAGTTTGACTACCCGGACGAACACCGGGGAGCTGTTTTTT. This sequence encodes CAGSLTTRTNTGELFF.

The chain joins TRBV14 to TRBJ2-1; D may be TRBD1 (5 bases). There are 14 residues in the CDR3. The ends were cut back, 2 bases at V and 3 bases at J, with 8 bases in the middle. Germline V gene sequence: CDR1 SGHDN, CDR2 FVKESK. The CDR3 protein is CASSQFGHYNEQFF. The CDR3 DNA reads TGTGCCAGCAGCCAATTCGGACACTACAATGAGCAGTTCTTC.